This T cell receptor beta chain was recorded in a study of vaccination and CD4 T cells after COVID-19. In the study overall: Two doses of either BNT162b2 or mRNA-1273 vaccine were given to participants. Cultures that served as controls received a CEFX pool, an HIV-1 Nef pool, or no peptide.

In regard to this clonotype: Its antigen is not known.

With the Oncomine TCR Beta short-read assay, DNA from cultured CD4+ T cells was sequenced. In TCRdb, the PCR reads were re-called with MiXCR into one record per CDR3 protein. The repertoire has around 15,000 distinct CDR3 sequences, 45% to 65% of them found once; the top ten carry around 15%. The CDR3 runs 16 residues. Losses at the gene ends were 8 bases for V and 0 bases for J; bases not matched to a gene: 4. Germline CDR1 and CDR2: LNHDA and SQIVND (reference sequence). Regarding treatment: roughly 10-day PBMC culture with coronavirus spike peptide pools or control peptides (ViraFEST assay). The V call is TRBV19, the J call TRBJ2-3; 14 nucleotides match TRBD2. The TCR sequence derives from a human donor who had recovered from COVID-19. The source material was CD4+ T cells from blood, cultured in vitro. CDR3 nucleotide sequence: TGTGCCAGTGGACTAGCGGGAGGAACTAGCACAGATACGCAGTATTTT. This encodes CASGLAGGTSTDTQYF.